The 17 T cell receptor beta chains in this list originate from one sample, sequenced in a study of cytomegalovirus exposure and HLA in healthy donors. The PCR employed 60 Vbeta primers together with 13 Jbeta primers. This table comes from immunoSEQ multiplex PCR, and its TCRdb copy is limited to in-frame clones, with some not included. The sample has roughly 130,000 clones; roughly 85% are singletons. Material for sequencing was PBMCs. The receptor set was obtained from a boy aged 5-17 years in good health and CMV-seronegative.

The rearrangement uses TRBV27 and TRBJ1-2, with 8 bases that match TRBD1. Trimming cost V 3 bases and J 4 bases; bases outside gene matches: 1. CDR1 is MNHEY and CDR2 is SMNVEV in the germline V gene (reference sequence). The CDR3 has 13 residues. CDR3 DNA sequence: TGTGCCAGCAGTTTCGGGACAGGCTATGGCTACACCTTC. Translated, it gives CASSFGTGYGYTF.

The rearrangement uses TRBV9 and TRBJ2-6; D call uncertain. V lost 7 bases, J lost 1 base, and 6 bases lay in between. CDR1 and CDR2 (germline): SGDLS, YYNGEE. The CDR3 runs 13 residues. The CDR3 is CASSRSGANVLTF. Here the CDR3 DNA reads TGTGCCAGCTCGAGATCTGGGGCCAACGTCCTGACTTTC.

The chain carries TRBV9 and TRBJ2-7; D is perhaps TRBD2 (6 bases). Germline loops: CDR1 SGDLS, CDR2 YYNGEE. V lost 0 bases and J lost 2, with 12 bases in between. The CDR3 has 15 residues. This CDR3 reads CASSVDGGSPYEQYF. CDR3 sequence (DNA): TGTGCCAGCAGCGTAGATGGAGGGAGCCCCTACGAGCAGTACTTC.

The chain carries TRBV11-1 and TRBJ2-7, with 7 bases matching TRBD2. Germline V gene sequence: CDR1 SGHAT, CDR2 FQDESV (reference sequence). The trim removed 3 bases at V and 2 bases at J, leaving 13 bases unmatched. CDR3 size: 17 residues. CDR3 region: CASSLLFRSSGPYEQYF. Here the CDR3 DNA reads TGTGCCAGCAGCTTGTTGTTTCGATCTAGCGGACCCTACGAGCAGTACTTC.

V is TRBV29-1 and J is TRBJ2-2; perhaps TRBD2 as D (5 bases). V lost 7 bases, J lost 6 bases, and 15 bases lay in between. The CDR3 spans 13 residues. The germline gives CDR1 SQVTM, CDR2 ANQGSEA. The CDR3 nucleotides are TGCAGCGCCGAGCGGCAGACCCCCGGGGAGCTGTTTTTT. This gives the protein CSAERQTPGELFF.

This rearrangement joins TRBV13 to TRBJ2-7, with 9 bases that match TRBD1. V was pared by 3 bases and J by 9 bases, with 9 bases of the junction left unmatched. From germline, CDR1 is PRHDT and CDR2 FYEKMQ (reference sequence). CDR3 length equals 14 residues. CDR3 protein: CASSLPGQGEGQYF. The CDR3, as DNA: TGTGCCAGCAGCTTGCCGGGACAGGGTGAAGGGCAGTACTTC. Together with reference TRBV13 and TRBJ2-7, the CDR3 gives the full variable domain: AAGVIQSPRHLIKEKRETATLKCYPIPRHDTVYWYQQGPGQDPQFLISFYEKMQSDKGSIPDRFSAQQFSDYHSELNMSSLELGDSALYFCASSLPGQGEGQYFGPGTRLTVT.

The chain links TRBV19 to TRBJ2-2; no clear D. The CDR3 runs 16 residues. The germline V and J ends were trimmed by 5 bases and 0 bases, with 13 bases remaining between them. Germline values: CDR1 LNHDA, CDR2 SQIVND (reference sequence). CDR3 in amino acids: CASSLVLKTNTGELFF. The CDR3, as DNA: TGTGCCAGTAGTCTCGTTTTAAAAACGAACACCGGGGAGCTGTTTTTT.

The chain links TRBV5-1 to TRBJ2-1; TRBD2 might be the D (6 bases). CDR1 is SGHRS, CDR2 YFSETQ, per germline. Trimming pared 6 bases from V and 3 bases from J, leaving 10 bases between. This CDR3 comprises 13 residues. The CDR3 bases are TGCGCCAGCAAGGAGGGGAGCTACAATGAGCAGTTCTTC. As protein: CASKEGSYNEQFF.

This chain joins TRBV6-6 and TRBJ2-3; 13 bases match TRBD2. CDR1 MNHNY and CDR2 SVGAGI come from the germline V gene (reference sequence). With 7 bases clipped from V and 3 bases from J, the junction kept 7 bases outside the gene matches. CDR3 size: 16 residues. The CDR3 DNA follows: TGTGCCAGCATTCCGGGACTAGCGGGAATGACAGATACGCAGTATTTT. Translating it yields CASIPGLAGMTDTQYF.

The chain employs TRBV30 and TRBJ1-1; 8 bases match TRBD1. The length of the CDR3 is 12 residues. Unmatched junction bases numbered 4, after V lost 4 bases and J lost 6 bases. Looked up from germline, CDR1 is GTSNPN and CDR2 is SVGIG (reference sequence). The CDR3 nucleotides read TGTGCCTGGAACAGGGGGACACCTGAAGCTTTCTTT. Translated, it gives CAWNRGTPEAFF.

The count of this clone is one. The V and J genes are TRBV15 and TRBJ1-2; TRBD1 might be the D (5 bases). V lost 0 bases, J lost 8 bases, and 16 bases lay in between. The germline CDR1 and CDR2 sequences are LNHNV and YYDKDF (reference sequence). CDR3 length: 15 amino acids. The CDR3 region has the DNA TGTGCCACCAGCAGAGATCGGCGGGGGTCGGGCGGCTACACCTTC. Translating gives CATSRDRRGSGGYTF.

The CDR3 DNA follows: TGTGCCAGTGGAGTCGAGTCCTACAATGAGCAGTTCTTC. Translating it yields CASGVESYNEQFF. The chain links TRBV6-1 to TRBJ2-1; D gene unclear. V lost 9 bases, J lost 1 base, and 10 bases lay in between. The length of the CDR3 is 13 residues. CDR1 MNHNS and CDR2 SASEGT come from the germline V gene.

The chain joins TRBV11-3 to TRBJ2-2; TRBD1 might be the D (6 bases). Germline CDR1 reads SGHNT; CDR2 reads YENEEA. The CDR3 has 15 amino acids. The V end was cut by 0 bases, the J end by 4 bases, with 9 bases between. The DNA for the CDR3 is TGTGCCAGCAGCTTAGATACAGGGCTCACCGGGGAGCTGTTTTTT. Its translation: CASSLDTGLTGELFF.

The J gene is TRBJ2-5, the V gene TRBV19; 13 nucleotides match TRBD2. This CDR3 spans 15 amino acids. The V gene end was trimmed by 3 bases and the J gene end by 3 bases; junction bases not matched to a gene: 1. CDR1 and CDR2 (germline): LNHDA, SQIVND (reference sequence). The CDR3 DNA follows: TGTGCCAGTAGTATTGGGACTAGCGGGAAAGAGACCCAGTACTTC. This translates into CASSIGTSGKETQYF.

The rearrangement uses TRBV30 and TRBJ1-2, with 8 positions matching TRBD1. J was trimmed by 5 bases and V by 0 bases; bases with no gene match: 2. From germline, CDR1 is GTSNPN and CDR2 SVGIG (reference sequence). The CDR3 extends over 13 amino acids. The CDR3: CAWSVDREYGYTF. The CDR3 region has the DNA TGTGCCTGGAGTGTGGACAGGGAGTATGGCTACACCTTC.

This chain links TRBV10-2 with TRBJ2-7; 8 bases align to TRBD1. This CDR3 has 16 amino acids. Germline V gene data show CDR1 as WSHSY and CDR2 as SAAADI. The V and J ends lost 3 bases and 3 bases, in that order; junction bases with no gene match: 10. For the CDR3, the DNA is TGCGCCAGCAGTGACCCATCCGGGACAGGTCACTACGAGCAGTACTTC. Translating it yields CASSDPSGTGHYEQYF.

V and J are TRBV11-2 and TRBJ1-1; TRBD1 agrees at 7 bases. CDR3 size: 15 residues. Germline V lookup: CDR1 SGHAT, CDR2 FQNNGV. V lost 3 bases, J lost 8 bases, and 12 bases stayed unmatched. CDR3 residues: CASSLVPDRVAEAFF. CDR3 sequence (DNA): TGTGCCAGCAGCTTGGTCCCCGACAGGGTGGCAGAAGCTTTCTTT.